This is a list of T cell receptor beta chains from one sample in a study of T cell repertoires in cytomegalovirus infection. Via MiXCR, TCRdb re-called the reads, giving one row per CDR3 protein. This sample carries about 250,000 distinct CDR3 sequences, over 15% of them seen once, and the ten largest clones take roughly 45%. Specimen: CD8+ T cells from PBMCs. The receptor source for this set is a human donor in good health (CMV status not recorded). Some clones in this sample may be carry-over from other donors' samples. CDR3s include the opening cysteine and the closing phenylalanine or tryptophan. A D gene is named only where the DNA matches it firmly. Rows may omit the clone size; those that give it use once, few, many or a size class.

D: .; J: TRBJ1-5; V: TRBV28; size: few; DNA: .; CDR3: CASSFGSGAFQPQHF
D: .; J: TRBJ2-2; V: TRBV7-9; size: many; DNA: TGTGCCAACTTACCACAGGGTCGTACCGGGGAGCTGTTTTTT; CDR3: CANLPQGRTGELFF
D: .; J: TRBJ2-3; V: TRBV6-4; size: .; DNA: TGTGCCAGCAGTGACTCGGAGGGGGACACAGATACGCAGTATTTT; CDR3: CASSDSEGDTDTQYF
D: .; J: TRBJ2-3; V: TRBV7-6; size: many; DNA: TGTGCCAGCAGCCCCCAGTGGGGACACCTTAGCACAGATACGCAGTATTTT; CDR3: CASSPQWGHLSTDTQYF
D: .; J: TRBJ1-1; V: TRBV7-9; size: .; DNA: TGTGCCAGCAGCTTTGTAGAGCAGCCACCAAGCAACACTGAAGCTTTCTTT; CDR3: CASSFVEQPPSNTEAFF
D: TRBD1; J: TRBJ2-5; V: TRBV6-1; size: .; DNA: TGTGCCAGCAGTGCGAGGGGGCCGTTAGAGACCCAGTACTTC; CDR3: CASSARGPLETQYF
D: .; J: TRBJ2-1; V: TRBV2; size: many; DNA: TGTGCCAGCATTAGGGAGAGCTCCTACAATGAGCAGTTCTTC; CDR3: CASIRESSYNEQFF
D: .; J: TRBJ1-5; V: TRBV6-2/TRBV6-3; size: many; DNA: TGTGCCAGCAGTTACGAGGAGATTAGCAATCAGCCCCAGCATTTT; CDR3: CASSYEEISNQPQHF
D: TRBD1; J: TRBJ1-1; V: TRBV20-1; size: few; DNA: TGCAGTGCAGGGACAGGGTCGGTCACTGAAGCTTTCTTT; CDR3: CSAGTGSVTEAFF
D: TRBD1; J: TRBJ2-7; V: TRBV7-9; size: many; DNA: TGTGCCAGCAGCTTGACAGGGGACGAGCAGTACTTC; CDR3: CASSLTGDEQYF
D: TRBD1; J: TRBJ2-6; V: TRBV14; size: .; DNA: TGTGCCAGCAGCCAAGGACAGGGCTTGTCCTCTGGGGCCAACGTCCTGACTTTC; CDR3: CASSQGQGLSSGANVLTF
D: .; J: TRBJ1-2; V: TRBV5-6; size: .; DNA: TGTGCCAGCAGCTTGATCGGGGGAACCTCAGCTAACTATGGCTACACCTTC; CDR3: CASSLIGGTSANYGYTF
D: TRBD1; J: TRBJ2-5; V: TRBV7-8; size: .; DNA: TGTGCCAGCAGCTTACCCCCGCCCGGGACAGGGAGGGAGACCCAGTACTTC; CDR3: CASSLPPPGTGRETQYF
D: .; J: TRBJ2-1; V: TRBV9; size: few; DNA: TGTGCCAGCAGCGTCAGCACTAGCTTCGATGAGCAGTTCTTC; CDR3: CASSVSTSFDEQFF
D: TRBD1; J: TRBJ1-2; V: TRBV19; size: many; DNA: TGTGCCAGTAGTATTAGGTTGGAGCCCGGGGACAGGGAAGATGGCTACACCTTC; CDR3: CASSIRLEPGDREDGYTF
D: .; J: TRBJ2-7; V: TRBV20-1; size: .; DNA: TGCAGTGCTAAGACAGAACAGGGTCCCTACGAGCAGTACTTC; CDR3: CSAKTEQGPYEQYF
D: .; J: TRBJ1-1; V: TRBV19; size: few; DNA: TGTGCCAGTAGTATAGAGGACAGTAACACTGAAGCTTTCTTT; CDR3: CASSIEDSNTEAFF
D: .; J: TRBJ1-5; V: TRBV6-2/TRBV6-3; size: .; DNA: TGTGCCAGCAGTTACTCTCGCCGGGCAGGGAATCAGCCCCAGCATTTT; CDR3: CASSYSRRAGNQPQHF
D: TRBD2; J: TRBJ2-1; V: TRBV6-5; size: .; DNA: TGTGCCAGCAGCCCAGGGTTGGTGGGGGGGTGGGATGAGCAGTTCTTC; CDR3: CASSPGLVGGWDEQFF
D: .; J: TRBJ2-7; V: TRBV12-5; size: few; DNA: TGTGCTAGTGGTTTCTCCACACCCGCCCGGGACAAGCCTTACGAGCAGTACTTC; CDR3: CASGFSTPARDKPYEQYF